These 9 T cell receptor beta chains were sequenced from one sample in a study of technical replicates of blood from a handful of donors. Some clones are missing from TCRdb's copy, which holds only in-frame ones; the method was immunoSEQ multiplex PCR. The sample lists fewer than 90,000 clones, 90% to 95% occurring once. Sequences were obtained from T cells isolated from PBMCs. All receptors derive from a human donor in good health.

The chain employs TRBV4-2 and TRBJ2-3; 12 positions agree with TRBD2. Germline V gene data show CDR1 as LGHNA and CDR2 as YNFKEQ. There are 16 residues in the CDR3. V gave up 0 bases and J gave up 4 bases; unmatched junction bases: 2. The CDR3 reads CASSQEASGGADTQYF. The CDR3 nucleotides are TGTGCCAGCAGCCAAGAAGCTAGCGGGGGGGCAGATACGCAGTATTTT.

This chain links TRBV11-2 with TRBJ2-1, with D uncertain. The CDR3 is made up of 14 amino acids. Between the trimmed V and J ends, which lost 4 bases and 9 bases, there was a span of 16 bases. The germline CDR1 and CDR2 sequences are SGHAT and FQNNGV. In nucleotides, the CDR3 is TGTGCCAGCAGCTCACTTAAATTCAGGCTTGAGCAGTTCTTC. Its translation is CASSSLKFRLEQFF.

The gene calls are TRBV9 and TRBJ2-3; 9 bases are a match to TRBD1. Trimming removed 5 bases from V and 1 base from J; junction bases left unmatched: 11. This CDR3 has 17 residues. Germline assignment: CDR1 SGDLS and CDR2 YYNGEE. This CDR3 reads CASSGGGGQGRTDTQYF. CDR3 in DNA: TGTGCCAGCAGTGGAGGGGGGGGACAGGGTCGCACAGATACGCAGTATTTT.

CDR3 region: CASSQTSGSYEQYF. The DNA of the CDR3 is TGTGCCAGCAGCCAAACTAGCGGGAGCTACGAGCAGTACTTC. The rearrangement joins TRBV14 to TRBJ2-7; TRBD2 matches 11 bases. V dropped 2 bases and J dropped 3; count of bases not matched to a gene: 0. CDR1 and CDR2 (germline): SGHDN, FVKESK. The CDR3 totals 14 residues.

The CDR3: CASSPQQGIRETQYF. In DNA form, the CDR3 reads TGTGCCAGCTCACCACAACAGGGCATACGAGAGACCCAGTACTTC. The chain combines TRBV18 with TRBJ2-5; tentatively, D is TRBD1 (6 bases). Germline V CDR1 and CDR2: KGHSH, LQKENI. Trimming left V 1 base short and J 4 bases short, with 13 bases between. The CDR3 consists of 15 residues.

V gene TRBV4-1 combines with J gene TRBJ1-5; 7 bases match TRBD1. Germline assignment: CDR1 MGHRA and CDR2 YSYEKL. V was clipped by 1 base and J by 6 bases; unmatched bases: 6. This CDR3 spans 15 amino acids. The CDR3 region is CASSQVDRASQPQHF. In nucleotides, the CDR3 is TGCGCCAGCAGCCAAGTAGACAGGGCTTCTCAGCCCCAGCATTTT.

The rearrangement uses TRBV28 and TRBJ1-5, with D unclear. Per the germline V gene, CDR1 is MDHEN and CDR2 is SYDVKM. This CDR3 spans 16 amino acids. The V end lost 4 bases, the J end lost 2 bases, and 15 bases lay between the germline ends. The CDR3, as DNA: TGTGCCAGCAGTTGGATTAACTTGAGGGGCAATCAGCCCCAGCATTTT. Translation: CASSWINLRGNQPQHF.

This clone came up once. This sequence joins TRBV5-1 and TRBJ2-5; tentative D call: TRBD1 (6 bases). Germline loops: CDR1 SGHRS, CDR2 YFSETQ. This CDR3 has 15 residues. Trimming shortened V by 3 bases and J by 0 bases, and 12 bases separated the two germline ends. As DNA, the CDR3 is TGCGCCAGCAGCTATTGGGGACAAAACCAAGAGACCCAGTACTTC. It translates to CASSYWGQNQETQYF.

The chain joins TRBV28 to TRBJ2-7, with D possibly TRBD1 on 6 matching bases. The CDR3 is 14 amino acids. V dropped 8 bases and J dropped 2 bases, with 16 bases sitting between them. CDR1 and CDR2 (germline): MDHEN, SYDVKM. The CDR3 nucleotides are TGTGCCAGCGTAAGTGGACAGATAACCTACGAGCAGTACTTC. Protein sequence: CASVSGQITYEQYF.